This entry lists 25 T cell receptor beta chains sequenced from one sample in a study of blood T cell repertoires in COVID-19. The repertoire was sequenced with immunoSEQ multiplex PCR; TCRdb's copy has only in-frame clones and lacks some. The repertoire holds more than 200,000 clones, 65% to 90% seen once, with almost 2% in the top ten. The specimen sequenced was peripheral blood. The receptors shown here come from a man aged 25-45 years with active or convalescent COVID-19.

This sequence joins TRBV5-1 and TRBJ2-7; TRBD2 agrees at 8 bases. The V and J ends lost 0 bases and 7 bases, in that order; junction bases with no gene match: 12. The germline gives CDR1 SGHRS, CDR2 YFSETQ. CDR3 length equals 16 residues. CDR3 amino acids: CASSLEFGGGKAEQYF. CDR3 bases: TGCGCCAGCAGCTTGGAGTTCGGCGGGGGGAAAGCTGAGCAGTACTTC.

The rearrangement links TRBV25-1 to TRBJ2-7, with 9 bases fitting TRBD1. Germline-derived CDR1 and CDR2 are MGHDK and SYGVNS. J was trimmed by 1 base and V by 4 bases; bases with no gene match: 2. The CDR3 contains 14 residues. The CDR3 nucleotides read TGTGCCAGCAGTGGGACAGGGGATTCCTACGAGCAGTACTTC. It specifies CASSGTGDSYEQYF.

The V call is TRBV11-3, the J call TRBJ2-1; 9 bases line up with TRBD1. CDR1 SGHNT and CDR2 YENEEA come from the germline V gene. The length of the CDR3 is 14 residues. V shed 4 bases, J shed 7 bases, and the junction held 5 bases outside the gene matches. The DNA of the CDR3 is TGTGCCAGCAGCTCCGGACAGGGGAAGAATGAGCAGTTCTTC. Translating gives CASSSGQGKNEQFF.

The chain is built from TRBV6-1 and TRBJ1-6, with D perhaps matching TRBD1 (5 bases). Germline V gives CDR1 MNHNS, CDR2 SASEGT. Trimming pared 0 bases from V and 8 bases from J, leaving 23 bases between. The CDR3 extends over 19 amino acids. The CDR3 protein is CASSEAHGGLASRDSPLHF. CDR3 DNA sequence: TGTGCCAGCAGTGAAGCGCACGGGGGTTTAGCAAGTCGGGATTCACCCCTCCACTTT.

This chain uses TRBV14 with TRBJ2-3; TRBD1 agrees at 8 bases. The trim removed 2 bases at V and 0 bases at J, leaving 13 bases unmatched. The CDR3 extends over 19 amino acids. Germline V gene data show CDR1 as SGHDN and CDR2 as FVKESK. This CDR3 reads CASSQYHGTGLSSTDTQYF. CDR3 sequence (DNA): TGTGCCAGCAGCCAATATCACGGGACAGGTCTTTCTAGCACAGATACGCAGTATTTT.

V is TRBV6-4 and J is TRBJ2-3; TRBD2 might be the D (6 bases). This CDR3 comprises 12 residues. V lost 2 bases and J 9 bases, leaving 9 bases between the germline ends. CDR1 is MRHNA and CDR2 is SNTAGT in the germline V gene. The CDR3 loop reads CASSDPAGTQYF. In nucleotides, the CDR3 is TGTGCCAGCAGTGACCCGGCGGGAACGCAGTATTTT.

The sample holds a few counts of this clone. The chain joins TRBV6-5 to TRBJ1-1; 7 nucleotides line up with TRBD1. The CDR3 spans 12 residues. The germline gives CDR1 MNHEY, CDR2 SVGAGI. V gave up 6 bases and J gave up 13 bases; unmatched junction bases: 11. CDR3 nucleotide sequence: TGTGCCAGCAGCCTAAGACAGGGCCCCGATTTCTTT. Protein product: CASSLRQGPDFF.

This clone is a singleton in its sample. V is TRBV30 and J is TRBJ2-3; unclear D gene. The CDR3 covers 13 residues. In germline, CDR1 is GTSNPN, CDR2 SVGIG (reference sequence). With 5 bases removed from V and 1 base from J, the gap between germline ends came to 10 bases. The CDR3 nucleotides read TGTGCCTGGGAAGTCCGGGGCACAGATACGCAGTATTTT. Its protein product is CAWEVRGTDTQYF.

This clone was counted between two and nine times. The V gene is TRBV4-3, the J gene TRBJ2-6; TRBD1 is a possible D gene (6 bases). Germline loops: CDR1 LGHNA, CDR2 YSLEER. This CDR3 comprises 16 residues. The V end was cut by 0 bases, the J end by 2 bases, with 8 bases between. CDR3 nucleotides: TGCGCCAGCAGCCAAGATGCAGGGGCTGGGGCCAACGTCCTGACTTTC. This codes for CASSQDAGAGANVLTF.

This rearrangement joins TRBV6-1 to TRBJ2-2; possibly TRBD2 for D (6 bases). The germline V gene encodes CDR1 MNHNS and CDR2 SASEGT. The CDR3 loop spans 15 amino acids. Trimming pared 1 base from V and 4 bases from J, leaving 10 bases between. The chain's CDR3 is CASSEGLGGTGELFF. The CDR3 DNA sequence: TGTGCCAGCAGTGAAGGGTTGGGGGGCACCGGGGAGCTGTTTTTT.

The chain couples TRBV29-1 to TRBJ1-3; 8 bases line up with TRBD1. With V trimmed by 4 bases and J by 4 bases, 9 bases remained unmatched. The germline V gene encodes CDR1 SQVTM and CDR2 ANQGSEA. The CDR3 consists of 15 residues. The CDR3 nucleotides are TGCAGCGTTGTAATGGACAGGGAGGGGGGAAACACCATATATTTT. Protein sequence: CSVVMDREGGNTIYF.

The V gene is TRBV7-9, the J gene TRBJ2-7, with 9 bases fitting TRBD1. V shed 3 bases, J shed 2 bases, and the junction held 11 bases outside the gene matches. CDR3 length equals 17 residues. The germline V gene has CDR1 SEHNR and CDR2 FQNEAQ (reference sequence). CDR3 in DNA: TGTGCCAGCAGCTTCACAGGGCGGACAGGGGCCCCCTACGAGCAGTACTTC. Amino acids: CASSFTGRTGAPYEQYF.

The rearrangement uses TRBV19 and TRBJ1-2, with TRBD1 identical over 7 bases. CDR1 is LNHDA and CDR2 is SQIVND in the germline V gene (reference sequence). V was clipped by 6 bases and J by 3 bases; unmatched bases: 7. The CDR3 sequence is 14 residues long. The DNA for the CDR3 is TGTGCCAGTAGAAGGGACAGTTTGGACTATGGCTACACCTTC. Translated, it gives CASRRDSLDYGYTF.

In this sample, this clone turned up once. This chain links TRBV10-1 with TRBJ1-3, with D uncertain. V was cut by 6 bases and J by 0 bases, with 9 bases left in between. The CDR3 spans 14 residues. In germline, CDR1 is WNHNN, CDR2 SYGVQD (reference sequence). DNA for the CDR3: TGCGCCAGCAGCCCCGCAGGCTCTGGAAACACCATATATTTT. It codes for CASSPAGSGNTIYF.

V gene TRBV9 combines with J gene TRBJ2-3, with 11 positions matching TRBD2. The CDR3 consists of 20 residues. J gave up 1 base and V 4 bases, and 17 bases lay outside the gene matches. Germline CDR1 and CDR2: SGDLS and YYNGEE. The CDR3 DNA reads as TGTGCCAGCAGCCCAAGACCCCAACTAAAACTAGCGGGGGGCACAGATACGCAGTATTTT. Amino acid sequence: CASSPRPQLKLAGGTDTQYF.

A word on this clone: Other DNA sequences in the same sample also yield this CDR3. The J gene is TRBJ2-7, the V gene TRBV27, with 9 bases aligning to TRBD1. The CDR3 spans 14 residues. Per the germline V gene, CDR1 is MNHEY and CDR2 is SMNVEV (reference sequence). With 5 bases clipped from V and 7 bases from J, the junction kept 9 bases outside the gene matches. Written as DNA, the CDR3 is TGTGCCAGCAGTACCATACAGGGGGCTGGAGAGCAGTACTTC. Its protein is CASSTIQGAGEQYF.

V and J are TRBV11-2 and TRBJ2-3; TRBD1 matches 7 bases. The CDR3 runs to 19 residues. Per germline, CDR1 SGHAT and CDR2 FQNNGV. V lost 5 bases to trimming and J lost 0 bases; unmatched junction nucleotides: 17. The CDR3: CASSRRGPGQRISTDTQYF. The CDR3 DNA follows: TGTGCCAGCAGCCGCCGAGGGCCGGGACAGCGCATTAGCACAGATACGCAGTATTTT. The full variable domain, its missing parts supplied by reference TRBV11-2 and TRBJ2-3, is EAGVAQSPRYKIIEKRQSVAFWCNPISGHATLYWYQQILGQGPKLLIQFQNNGVVDDSQLPKDRFSAERLKGVDSTLKIQPAKLEDSAVYLCASSRRGPGQRISTDTQYFGPGTRLTVL.

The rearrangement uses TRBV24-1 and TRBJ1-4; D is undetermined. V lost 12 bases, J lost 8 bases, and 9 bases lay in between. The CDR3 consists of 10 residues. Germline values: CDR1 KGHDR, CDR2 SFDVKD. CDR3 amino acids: CADLGEKLFF. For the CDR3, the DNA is TGTGCCGACCTAGGAGAAAAACTGTTTTTT.

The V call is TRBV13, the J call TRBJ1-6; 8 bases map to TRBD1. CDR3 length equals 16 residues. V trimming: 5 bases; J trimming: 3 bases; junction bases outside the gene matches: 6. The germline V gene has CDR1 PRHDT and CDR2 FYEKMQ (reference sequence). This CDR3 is CASSHQGAVYNSPLHF. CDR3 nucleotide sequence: TGTGCCAGCAGCCACCAGGGGGCTGTCTATAATTCACCCCTCCACTTT. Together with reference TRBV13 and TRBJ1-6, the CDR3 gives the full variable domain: AAGVIQSPRHLIKEKRETATLKCYPIPRHDTVYWYQQGPGQDPQFLISFYEKMQSDKGSIPDRFSAQQFSDYHSELNMSSLELGDSALYFCASSHQGAVYNSPLHFGNGTRLTVT.

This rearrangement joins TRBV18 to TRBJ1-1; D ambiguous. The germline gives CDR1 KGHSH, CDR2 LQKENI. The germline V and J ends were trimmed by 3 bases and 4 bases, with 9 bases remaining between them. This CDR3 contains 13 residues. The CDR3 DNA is TGTGCCAGCTCACCCGTTGGGCTCACTGAAGCTTTCTTT. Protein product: CASSPVGLTEAFF.

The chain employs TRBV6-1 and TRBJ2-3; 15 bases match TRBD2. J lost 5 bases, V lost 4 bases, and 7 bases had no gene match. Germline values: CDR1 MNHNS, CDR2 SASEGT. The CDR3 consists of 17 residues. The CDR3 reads CASSGTSGGAIGDTQYF. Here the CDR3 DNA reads TGTGCCAGCAGTGGGACTAGCGGGGGGGCCATCGGAGATACGCAGTATTTT.

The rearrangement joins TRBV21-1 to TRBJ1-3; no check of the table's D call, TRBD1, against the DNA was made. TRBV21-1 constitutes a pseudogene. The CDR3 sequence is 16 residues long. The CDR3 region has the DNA TGTGCCAGCAGCAACGACAGGGCGGTCTCTGGAAACACCATATATTTT. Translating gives CASSNDRAVSGNTIYF.

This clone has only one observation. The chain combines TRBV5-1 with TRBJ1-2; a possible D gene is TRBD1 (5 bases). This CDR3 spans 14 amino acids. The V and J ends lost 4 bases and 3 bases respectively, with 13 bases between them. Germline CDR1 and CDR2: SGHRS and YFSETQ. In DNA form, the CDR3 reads TGCGCCAGCAGCCCCGGGGGAATTGACTATGGCTACACCTTC. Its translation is CASSPGGIDYGYTF.

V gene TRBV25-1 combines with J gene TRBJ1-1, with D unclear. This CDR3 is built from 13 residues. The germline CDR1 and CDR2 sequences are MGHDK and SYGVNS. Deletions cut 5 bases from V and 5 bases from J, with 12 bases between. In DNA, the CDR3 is TGTGCCAGCAGTCAAGCGACGGGTACTGAAGCTTTCTTT. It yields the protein CASSQATGTEAFF.

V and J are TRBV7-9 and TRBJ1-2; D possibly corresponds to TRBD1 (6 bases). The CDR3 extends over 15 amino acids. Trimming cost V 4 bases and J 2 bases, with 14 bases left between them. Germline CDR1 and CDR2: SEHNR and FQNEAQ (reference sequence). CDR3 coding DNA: TGTGCCAGCAGCTCCGCCGGGGGGCCCAACTATGGCTACACCTTC. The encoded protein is CASSSAGGPNYGYTF. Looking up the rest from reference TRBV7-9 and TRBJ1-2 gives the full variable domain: DTGVSQNPRHKITKRGQNVTFRCDPISEHNRLYWYRQTLGQGPEFLTYFQNEAQLEKSRLLSDRFSAERPKGSFSTLEIQRTEQGDSAMYLCASSSAGGPNYGYTFGSGTRLTVV.